This TCR beta chain is from a study of T cells after yellow fever vaccination. Each CDR3 protein is one row after TCRdb ran MiXCR on the 5' RACE reads. This sample has about 26,000 distinct CDR3 sequences, with over 3.5% found just once. This clonotype was picked up many times. The source of this sequence is a young man who received the YFV17D yellow fever vaccine. The sample was PBMCs, either bulk or a sorted T-cell subset (CD4+, CD8+, memory, or dextramer-sorted; not recorded which), taken on the day of the yellow fever booster vaccination.

The CDR3 is CSARDEWDYGYTF. The CDR3 DNA reads TGCAGTGCTAGAGATGAATGGGACTATGGCTACACCTTC. The chain uses TRBV20-1 and TRBJ1-2; D not certain. V lost 0 bases and J 3 bases, leaving 8 bases between the germline ends. The V gene's germline CDR1 is DFQATT and CDR2 SNEGSKA (reference sequence). The CDR3 has 13 residues.